This TCR beta chain derives from a study of blood T cell repertoires in COVID-19. Study details: Both acute and convalescent COVID-19 samples were obtained from the United States, Italy and Spain. The cDNA or gDNA used as material had been derived from T cells, B-cell-depleted T cells, or PBMCs.

The authors' processing: Estimation of nucleated cell counts was performed using reference gene primer amplification. Assay used: immunoSEQ multiplex PCR; TCRdb lists only in-frame clones, some missing. V and J calls and clone size are given by that table; D and trimming were obtained from the DNA. The table has fewer than 350,000 clones, approximately 91% seen once; the top ten hold approximately 2.5%. This CDR3 spans 16 amino acids. The V and J ends lost 7 bases and 3 bases, in that order; junction bases with no gene match: 11. Germline assignment: CDR1 SGHAT and CDR2 FQNNGV. This clone was recorded only once. Participants came from roughly 23 US areas, aged roughly 18 to 90 years.

The J gene is TRBJ2-5, the V gene TRBV11-2, with TRBD2 matching over 10 bases. What was sequenced was PBMCs or T cells enriched from blood (not recorded which). The receptor comes from a middle-aged woman with acute COVID-19. CDR3 residues: CASTRLAGGGEETQYF. CDR3 nucleotide sequence: TGTGCCAGCACCCGGTTAGCGGGAGGCGGGGAAGAGACCCAGTACTTC.